This T cell receptor (beta chain) was sequenced during a study of shared clonotypes between healthy human individuals. Study outcomes and limitations: Clonotype sharing among donors was thought likely to change with sequencing depth. Tissues were not sampled, only blood, and their repertoires likely differ.

All donors were Caucasian adults living in Nashville, Tennessee. Execution of the assay was at deep level. Clones were read by immunoSEQ multiplex PCR, and TCRdb kept only the in-frame ones, dropping some. This sample has around 440,000 clones, with more than 70% found just once. The CDR3 sequence is 14 residues long. Trimming at V came to 3 bases and at J to 1 base, leaving 5 bases not matched to a gene. From germline, CDR1 is SQVTM and CDR2 ANQGSEA. In the case of this clone: Its antigen is undetermined.

The receptor was isolated from a woman in her thirties or forties in good health. Some clones in this sample may be carry-over from other donors' samples. The sample consisted of PBMCs. The chain employs TRBV29-1 and TRBJ2-7; TRBD2 aligns across 8 bases. CDR3 DNA: TGCAGCGTTGAGGTTAGCGGGACGTCCTACGAGCAGTACTTC. Its translation is CSVEVSGTSYEQYF.